This record covers a single T cell receptor (beta chain). Its specific antigen is unknown. The record has no base qualities; no much larger clone is one base away. The data are from a study of memory CD4+ T cells and cytomegalovirus serostatus (dated by TCRdb to 2018 to 2020). Regarding the research as a whole: The cohort comprised 33 healthy Belgian adults, 9 CMV seropositive and roughly 25 CMV seronegative. CD4+ memory TCRbeta repertoires of a Belgian cohort with known cytomegalovirus serostatus were sequenced in order to replicate a published TCR-based CMV serostatus classifier. What the authors observed across the whole study: For CMV serostatus prediction, a median bootstrapped AUC of about 0.96 was reached with the original framework, and a median bootstrapped AUC of approximately 0.92 was reached with a US-trained random forest. The results were read as suggesting that the CMV-associated TCR signature is, for the most part, present in the CD4+ memory repertoire. On the Belgian cohort, the classifier based on the original framework reached a median bootstrapped AUC of approximately 0.95, with a 95% CI of 0.76-1.00. Only CD4+CD45RO+ memory cells were sequenced, in contrast to the original study, which included naive and memory CD4+ and CD8+ populations. Of 164 previously reported CMV-associated TCRbeta sequences, approximately 70 appeared in the CD4+ memory repertoires, each in one to five individuals.

Genomic DNA was extracted from sorted cells with the Quick-DNA Microprep Kit. Amplification of TCRbeta DNA was done with the immunoSEQ hsTCRbeta kit, following the protocol from the manufacturer. TCRbeta libraries were sequenced on an Illumina MiSeq instrument. Processing in the source paper ran as follows. After out-of-frame sequences were removed, 2 million to 2.5 million distinct TCRbeta sequences remained, averaging around 67,000 per individual. Each individual was scored by the count of fewer than 200 previously reported CMV-associated TCRbeta sequences and the total productive distinct TCRbeta count. A beta-binomial model was reimplemented in Python, and scikit-learn random forests with default parameters were trained on data from the US cohort. On the Belgian cohort, classifier performance was reported as the median AUC, along with percentile confidence intervals, across 10,000 bootstrap iterations. TCRdb's version of the immuneACCESS table is confined to in-frame rearrangements and falls short of the full clone set. An unresolved V gene accounts for under half of the shortfall where checked; the remainder is of unknown origin. V, J and clone size reflect that table, while D and trimming were determined from the DNA. Within this sample are 38,000 or so clones, with about four fifths of them counted one time only. The ten biggest clones cover approximately 0.8% of the sample.

A FACSAria II was used to sort memory CD4+ T cells, defined as single viable CD3+CD4+CD8-CD45RO+ cells. To determine CMV serostatus, a Roche Elecsys assay was used that detects serum IgG against CMV pp150, pp28, p38 and p52. After the samples were thawed, total CD4+ T cells were enriched through positive selection using CD4 magnetic microbeads. The samples came from a separate study whose specific focus was interrogating the CD4+ T cell memory repertoire. Following standard operating procedures, peripheral blood mononuclear cells were isolated and cryopreserved, while serum was kept at -80 degrees C. Staining used CD3-PerCP (BW264/56), CD4-APC (RPA-T4), CD45RO-PE (UCHT1) and CD8-Pacific Orange (3B5) antibodies, with Sytox blue excluding non-viable cells. V loses 0 bases at its end and J loses 6 bases; junction bases beyond the gene matches: 10. The CDR3 runs 18 amino acids, cysteine and phenylalanine included. Only the CDR3 DNA is retained, 54 bases long and in frame from the first base. CDR1 and CDR2, per the germline V gene, are SGHNT and YENEEA.

The sequenced material came from memory CD4+ T cells from blood. The chain is assembled from TRBV11-3 and TRBJ2-3, and 12 junctional nucleotides match TRBD1. The source is an adult in good health and CMV-seronegative. The base sequence is TGTGCCAGCAGCTTAGATACAACCGGGACAGGGGGCTCGGATACGCAGTATTTT. It specifies CASSLDTTGTGGSDTQYF.